The 17 T cell receptor beta chains below all came from one sample that was sequenced in a study of OX40 agonist ivuxolimab in advanced cancers. The method was immunoSEQ multiplex PCR; TCRdb's version includes in-frame clones alone and lacks a portion of them. The table has over 150,000 clones, roughly 94% seen once. The sample was CD4+ or CD8+ T cells sorted from blood, taken in a trial of the OX40 agonist ivuxolimab. The receptors derive from an adult with an advanced solid tumor such as melanoma, head and neck, liver or kidney cancer.

The chain recombines TRBV5-4 with TRBJ2-7, with D tentatively TRBD2 (6 bases). Germline V gene lookup returns CDR1 SGHNT and CDR2 YYREEE (reference sequence). V lost 2 bases and J lost 0, with 12 bases in between. CDR3 length: 15 residues. CDR3 in amino acids: CASSFGGGSSYEQYF. The CDR3 nucleotides read TGTGCCAGCAGCTTTGGTGGGGGGAGCTCCTACGAGCAGTACTTC.

J is TRBJ2-5 and V is TRBV15; D is unclear. This CDR3 comprises 12 residues. CDR1 LNHNV and CDR2 YYDKDF come from the germline V gene (reference sequence). The germline V and J ends were trimmed by 1 base and 8 bases, with 8 bases remaining between them. The CDR3 DNA reads as TGTGCCACCAGCAGAGCACGTAGTACCCAGTACTTC. Protein: CATSRARSTQYF.

The chain carries TRBV15 and TRBJ2-7; TRBD2 might be the D (6 bases). Trimming took off 0 bases at V and 3 bases at J, with 9 bases between the two ends. The V gene's germline CDR1 is LNHNV and CDR2 YYDKDF (reference sequence). CDR3 length: 14 residues. In nucleotides, the CDR3 is TGTGCCACCAGCAGAGACGGGGGTCTCTACGAGCAGTACTTC. It yields the protein CATSRDGGLYEQYF.

V is TRBV7-2 and J is TRBJ1-2; D is unresolved. CDR1 is SGHTA, CDR2 FQGNSA, per germline. CDR3 length: 13 residues. V was cut by 2 bases and J by 8 bases, with 12 bases left in between. In DNA form, the CDR3 reads TGTGCCAGCAGCTTAAACCCCGGGGAAGGCTACACCTTC. Encoded protein: CASSLNPGEGYTF.

The genes are TRBV6-1 and TRBJ1-5; D unclear. Germline V gene sequence: CDR1 MNHNS, CDR2 SASEGT. The ends were cut back, 0 bases at V and 9 bases at J, with 6 bases in the middle. This CDR3 contains 12 residues. Written as DNA, the CDR3 is TGTGCCAGCAGTGAAGCCCCAGGGCCCCAGCATTTT. Translated, it gives CASSEAPGPQHF.

This clone was detected only once. The chain joins TRBV5-6 to TRBJ2-7; the match to TRBD2 covers 15 bases. The CDR3 has 15 residues. V shed 1 base and J 5 bases; nucleotides not matched to a gene: 1. Germline V CDR1 and CDR2: SGHDT, YYEEEE. The CDR3 coding sequence is TGTGCCAGCAGCTTGTGGACTAGCGGGGGGGACGAGCAGTACTTC. Protein sequence: CASSLWTSGGDEQYF. Supplemented by reference TRBV5-6 and TRBJ2-7, the full variable domain reads DAGVTQSPTHLIKTRGQQVTLRCSPKSGHDTVSWYQQALGQGPQFIFQYYEEEERQRGNFPDRFSGHQFPNYSSELNVNALLLGDSALYLCASSLWTSGGDEQYFGPGTRLTVT.

The chain carries TRBV10-1 and TRBJ1-3, with D unresolved. V was cut by 9 bases and J by 3 bases, with 15 bases left in between. The CDR3 length is 14 residues. CDR1 and CDR2 from the germline V gene are WNHNN and SYGVQD (reference sequence). Here the CDR3 DNA reads TGCGCCAGGGCCTCTCGGGCCATTGGAAACACCATATATTTT. Protein product: CARASRAIGNTIYF.

V is TRBV19 and J is TRBJ1-1, with D unresolved. CDR1 LNHDA and CDR2 SQIVND come from the germline V gene (reference sequence). The ends were cut back, 1 base at V and 1 base at J, with 13 bases in the middle. This CDR3 spans 16 amino acids. The CDR3 sequence is CASSIVTGGWNTEAFF. The CDR3, as DNA: TGTGCCAGTAGTATAGTTACCGGAGGGTGGAACACTGAAGCTTTCTTT.

This chain uses TRBV6-5 with TRBJ2-1; TRBD2 agrees at 7 bases. Trimming at V came to 10 bases and at J to 6 bases, leaving 9 bases not matched to a gene. From germline, CDR1 is MNHEY and CDR2 SVGAGI. This CDR3 contains 13 residues. The CDR3 here is CATWTRPPNEQFF. CDR3 nucleotide sequence: TGTGCCACTTGGACTAGACCCCCCAATGAGCAGTTCTTC.

The CDR3 nucleotides are TGCGCCAGCTCCCCCTCCGGTCCAGGGTACGAGCAGTACTTC. Encoded protein: CASSPSGPGYEQYF. The chain recombines TRBV23-1 with TRBJ2-7; D is possibly TRBD1 (5 bases). TRBV23-1 is treated as an ORF (open reading frame) with a function not yet certain. The CDR3 runs to 14 residues. V dropped 8 bases and J dropped 4 bases, with 18 bases sitting between them.

This chain joins TRBV9 and TRBJ2-2; D is undetermined. The ends were cut back, 2 bases at V and 1 base at J, with 12 bases in the middle. CDR3 length equals 16 residues. CDR1 and CDR2 from the germline V gene are SGDLS and YYNGEE. In DNA, the CDR3 is TGTGCCAGCAGCGTCGAGGATTTTAGGAACACCGGGGAGCTGTTTTTT. Translation: CASSVEDFRNTGELFF.

CDR3 nucleotides: TGCGCCAGCACCTCAACGGCAGGGGAATCTTTTCGAACGCAGTATTTT. This gives the protein CASTSTAGESFRTQYF. This chain joins TRBV5-1 and TRBJ2-3, with D possibly being TRBD1 (6 bases). The ends were cut back, 6 bases at V and 9 bases at J, with 26 bases in the middle. Germline-derived CDR1 and CDR2 are SGHRS and YFSETQ. The CDR3 runs to 16 residues.

This clone was observed once. The chain has TRBV7-2 and TRBJ1-1; tentative D call: TRBD1 (5 bases). CDR1 is SGHTA and CDR2 is FQGNSA in the germline V gene. V dropped 5 bases and J dropped 0 bases, with 10 bases sitting between them. The CDR3 runs 14 residues. The CDR3 sequence is CASSLRQMNTEAFF. Here the CDR3 DNA reads TGTGCCAGCAGCCTCCGACAGATGAACACTGAAGCTTTCTTT.

The chain couples TRBV18 to TRBJ2-7; D may be TRBD1 (6 bases). This CDR3 has 17 residues. In germline, CDR1 is KGHSH, CDR2 LQKENI. The V end lost 2 bases, the J end lost 6 bases, and 23 bases lay between the germline ends. The CDR3, as DNA: TGTGCCAGCTCACCAACTCCCGGGACAAGGCCTTGGGCCGAGCAGTACTTC. This translates into CASSPTPGTRPWAEQYF. The whole variable domain, filled in from reference TRBV18 and TRBJ2-7, reads NAGVMQNPRHLVRRRGQEARLRCSPMKGHSHVYWYRQLPEEGLKFMVYLQKENIIDESGMPKERFSAEFPKEGPSILRIQQVVRGDSAAYFCASSPTPGTRPWAEQYFGPGTRLTVT.

The V call is TRBV6-5, the J call TRBJ2-3; 7 bases map to TRBD1. V lost 7 bases to trimming and J lost 0 bases; unmatched junction nucleotides: 4. This CDR3 is 14 amino acids long. The germline V gene encodes CDR1 MNHEY and CDR2 SVGAGI. The CDR3, as DNA: TGTGCCAGCACCAGACAGGGAAGCACAGATACGCAGTATTTT. Translation gives CASTRQGSTDTQYF.

The chain carries TRBV27 and TRBJ2-7; 9 nucleotides agree with TRBD2. Germline CDR1 reads MNHEY; CDR2 reads SMNVEV (reference sequence). This CDR3 comprises 14 residues. V lost 3 bases, J lost 2 bases, and 2 bases stayed unmatched. The CDR3, as DNA: TGTGCCAGCAGTTTCGCTAGCGGGACCTACGAGCAGTACTTC. Translating gives CASSFASGTYEQYF.

J is TRBJ2-7 and V is TRBV11-2; no clear D. V lost 5 bases and J lost 3, with 5 bases in between. Germline CDR1 and CDR2: SGHAT and FQNNGV. The length of the CDR3 is 11 residues. The CDR3 nucleotides read TGTGCCAGCAGCCAAATCTACGAGCAGTACTTC. It specifies CASSQIYEQYF.